Presented here are 26 T cell receptor beta chains from one specimen sequenced in a study of blood T cell dynamics during melanoma immunotherapy. Repertoires were generated with immunoSEQ multiplex PCR, while TCRdb's copy carries only in-frame clones and drops some. The sample consists of under 15,000 clones, about nine tenths of them appearing once. As for time point: week 3, after first cycle of checkpoint inhibitor. The starting material was blood, obtained from a patient treated with checkpoint blockade. The origin of the receptors is a human donor with melanoma.

The chain uses TRBV6-6 and TRBJ2-3, with 11 bases lining up with TRBD2. V shed 10 bases and J 10 bases; nucleotides not matched to a gene: 7. The CDR3 covers 12 residues. Germline values: CDR1 MNHNY, CDR2 SVGAGI (reference sequence). The CDR3 loop reads CAISSGGNAQYF. DNA of the CDR3: TGTGCCATCTCTAGCGGGGGGAATGCGCAGTATTTT.

The V gene is TRBV27, the J gene TRBJ1-2; 9 bases line up with TRBD1. Germline V gene data show CDR1 as MNHEY and CDR2 as SMNVEV (reference sequence). The CDR3 totals 16 residues. Losses at the gene ends were 4 bases for V and 2 bases for J; bases not matched to a gene: 8. The CDR3 spells CASSYGQGRENYGYTF. The CDR3 region has the DNA TGTGCCAGCAGTTACGGACAGGGGAGGGAAAACTATGGCTACACCTTC.

This rearrangement joins TRBV7-9 to TRBJ2-1; the D gene is possibly TRBD1 (6 bases). This CDR3 region has 14 residues. Germline loops: CDR1 SEHNR, CDR2 FQNEAQ (reference sequence). Trimming shortened V by 4 bases and J by 4 bases, and 11 bases separated the two germline ends. CDR3 DNA sequence: TGTGCCAGCAGCTGGGACACTTCTTACAATGAGCAGTTCTTC. It yields the protein CASSWDTSYNEQFF.

The chain is built from TRBV28 and TRBJ2-7; D not certain. The CDR3 runs to 12 residues. From germline, CDR1 is MDHEN and CDR2 SYDVKM. With 3 bases removed from V and 3 bases from J, the gap between germline ends came to 6 bases. The CDR3 is CASSFNSYEQYF. Here the CDR3 DNA reads TGTGCCAGCAGTTTTAACAGCTACGAGCAGTACTTC.

This rearrangement joins TRBV5-1 to TRBJ2-7; a weak D match, TRBD1 (5 bases). V lost 2 bases to trimming and J lost 0 bases, with 12 bases between them. This CDR3 is built from 15 residues. CDR1 SGHRS and CDR2 YFSETQ come from the germline V gene. The CDR3 bases are TGCGCCAGCAGCTTCCAGGGTGTAAGCTCCTACGAGCAGTACTTC. This gives the protein CASSFQGVSSYEQYF.

The gene calls are TRBV6-5 and TRBJ2-5; 9 nucleotides align to TRBD1. The DNA end is more similar to TRBJ2-7, so the J call may be wrong. CDR1 and CDR2 (germline): MNHEY, SVGAGI. The CDR3 loop spans 15 amino acids. The DNA of the CDR3 is TGTGCCAGCAGTTTTACCGGGACAGGGCTGGGCGAGCAGTACTTC. This codes for CASSFTGTGLGEQYF.

The chain links TRBV11-2 to TRBJ2-2, with D perhaps assigned TRBD1 or TRBD2 (6 bases each). This CDR3 has 19 amino acids. The germline V gene encodes CDR1 SGHAT and CDR2 FQNNGV. Trimming stripped 4 bases from V and 3 bases from J, with 24 bases between. CDR3 sequence (DNA): TGTGCCAGCAGCTCGGCCGTACTAGCCAGGGACACCTACACCGGGGAGCTGTTTTTT. Residues: CASSSAVLARDTYTGELFF.

The chain recombines TRBV28 with TRBJ1-2; 12 bases are shared with TRBD1. CDR3 size: 16 residues. With V trimmed by 3 bases and J by 6 bases, 8 bases remained unmatched. Germline lookup yields CDR1 MDHEN and CDR2 SYDVKM. The CDR3 protein is CASSLGDRGQLNGYTF. The CDR3 nucleotides are TGTGCCAGCAGTTTGGGGGACAGGGGGCAATTGAATGGCTACACCTTC.

The rearrangement links TRBV28 to TRBJ2-3; D unclear. Germline-derived CDR1 and CDR2 are MDHEN and SYDVKM. Deletions cut 5 bases from V and 2 bases from J, with 11 bases between. The CDR3 extends over 14 amino acids. The CDR3: CASSLTVITDTQYF. DNA of the CDR3: TGTGCCAGCAGTCTTACAGTGATCACAGATACGCAGTATTTT.

The table lists this clone with a few counts. The chain employs TRBV7-3 and TRBJ1-5; D remains ambiguous. V was pared by 5 bases and J by 6 bases, with 11 bases between. Looked up from germline, CDR1 is SGHTA and CDR2 is FQGTGA. The CDR3 is 13 amino acids. The CDR3 coding sequence is TGTGCCAGCAGCCTCCTCCCGGGTCAGCCCCAGCATTTT. It specifies CASSLLPGQPQHF.

The genes are TRBV4-1 and TRBJ1-1; D unclear. Germline V CDR1 and CDR2: MGHRA, YSYEKL. V lost 4 bases and J 1 base, leaving 10 bases between the germline ends. The CDR3 is 14 residues long. CDR3: CASSLEKGNTEAFF. The CDR3 coding sequence is TGCGCCAGCAGCCTGGAGAAGGGGAACACTGAAGCTTTCTTT.

The chain recombines TRBV5-4 with TRBJ2-1; 7 bases line up with TRBD2. The CDR3 runs to 16 residues. The germline CDR1 and CDR2 sequences are SGHNT and YYREEE (reference sequence). V lost 0 bases and J lost 1; bases outside the gene matches: 4. The CDR3 spells CASSLGAGVSYNEQFF. Here the CDR3 DNA reads TGTGCCAGCAGCTTGGGTGCGGGAGTATCCTACAATGAGCAGTTCTTC.

This chain connects TRBV25-1 to TRBJ2-2; a possible D gene is TRBD1 (6 bases). CDR1 is MGHDK and CDR2 is SYGVNS in the germline V gene. Trimming removed 6 bases at V and 4 bases at J, with 12 bases between. The CDR3 contains 14 residues. The DNA for the CDR3 is TGTGCCAGCAGCGGGCTGGGGGCCACCGGGGAGCTGTTTTTT. This sequence encodes CASSGLGATGELFF.

V usage is TRBV19 and J usage is TRBJ1-2, with D maybe TRBD1 (6 bases). Germline lookup yields CDR1 LNHDA and CDR2 SQIVND (reference sequence). The CDR3 runs 14 residues. V was trimmed by 5 bases and J by 9 bases, leaving 19 bases between them. The CDR3 sequence: CASSRRDMVSSYTF. In DNA, the CDR3 is TGTGCCAGTAGTCGCCGGGACATGGTTTCGAGCTACACCTTC.

The chain uses TRBV2 and TRBJ1-4; 8 positions match TRBD1. Germline V gene lookup returns CDR1 SNHLY and CDR2 FYNNEI. V shed 6 bases and J 0 bases; nucleotides not matched to a gene: 9. The length of the CDR3 is 17 residues. The CDR3 here is CASRATGAGATNEKLFF. CDR3 bases: TGTGCCAGCAGGGCGACAGGGGCGGGTGCAACTAATGAAAAACTGTTTTTT.

This chain connects TRBV18 to TRBJ1-6, with D unresolved. Germline V lookup: CDR1 KGHSH, CDR2 LQKENI. Trimming left V 2 bases short and J 6 bases short, with 11 bases between. This CDR3 has 15 residues. The CDR3 DNA follows: TGTGCCAGCTCACCATCTCGGGAACCTAATTCACCCCTCCACTTT. This encodes CASSPSREPNSPLHF. Variable domain in full (rest from reference TRBV18 and TRBJ1-6): NAGVMQNPRHLVRRRGQEARLRCSPMKGHSHVYWYRQLPEEGLKFMVYLQKENIIDESGMPKERFSAEFPKEGPSILRIQQVVRGDSAAYFCASSPSREPNSPLHFGNGTRLTVT.

The chain links TRBV6-5 to TRBJ2-7, with 7 bases aligning to TRBD1. The CDR3 is made up of 14 amino acids. Germline assignment: CDR1 MNHEY and CDR2 SVGAGI. The ends lost 5 bases at V and 0 bases at J; junction bases unmatched: 4. The CDR3 region is CASSKRDSSYEQYF. CDR3 nucleotide sequence: TGTGCCAGCAGTAAAAGGGACAGCTCCTACGAGCAGTACTTC.

Remarks on this clone: A read error may produce the germline difference seen at one junction end. V and J are TRBV19 and TRBJ2-6; D might be TRBD1 (5 bases). The V gene's germline CDR1 is LNHDA and CDR2 SQIVND (reference sequence). The CDR3 contains 15 residues. The chain's CDR3 is CASNIVGDGANVLTF. The CDR3 DNA sequence: TGTGCCAGTAATATAGTAGGGGATGGGGCCAACGTCCTGACTTTC.

The chain combines TRBV30 with TRBJ2-3; D may be TRBD2 (6 bases). The CDR3 totals 14 residues. The V gene's germline CDR1 is GTSNPN and CDR2 SVGIG (reference sequence). V lost 4 bases and J 1 base, leaving 12 bases between the germline ends. CDR3 region: CAWMLGSGTDTQYF. The CDR3 DNA reads TGTGCCTGGATGCTCGGGAGTGGCACAGATACGCAGTATTTT. Variable domain in full (rest from reference TRBV30 and TRBJ2-3): SQTIHQWPATLVQPVGSPLSLECTVEGTSNPNLYWYRQAAGRGLQLLFYSVGIGQISSEVPQNLSASRPQDRQFILSSKKLLLSDSGFYLCAWMLGSGTDTQYFGPGTRLTVL.

The chain carries TRBV2 and TRBJ1-1, with a weak D call TRBD1 (5 bases). CDR1 is SNHLY and CDR2 is FYNNEI in the germline V gene. Trimming pared 4 bases from V and 4 bases from J, leaving 19 bases between. CDR3 length: 16 amino acids. As DNA, the CDR3 is TGTGCCAGCAGTGGAAGTGGGGTGATCGGGGGCACTGAAGCTTTCTTT. It codes for CASSGSGVIGGTEAFF. The full variable domain, in which reference TRBV2 and TRBJ1-1 provide the parts outside the CDR3, is EPEVTQTPSHQVTQMGQEVILRCVPISNHLYFYWYRQILGQKVEFLVSFYNNEISEKSEIFDDQFSVERPDGSNFTLKIRSTKLEDSAMYFCASSGSGVIGGTEAFFGQGTRLTVV.

V usage is TRBV5-6 and J usage is TRBJ1-5; 7 bases fit TRBD1. This CDR3 contains 14 residues. Germline lookup yields CDR1 SGHDT and CDR2 YYEEEE. Losses at the gene ends were 4 bases for V and 6 bases for J; bases not matched to a gene: 7. The CDR3 sequence: CASSVRQGPQPQHF. The CDR3 coding sequence is TGTGCCAGCAGCGTAAGACAGGGTCCTCAGCCCCAGCATTTT. Full variable domain (rest looked up from reference TRBV5-6 and TRBJ1-5): DAGVTQSPTHLIKTRGQQVTLRCSPKSGHDTVSWYQQALGQGPQFIFQYYEEEERQRGNFPDRFSGHQFPNYSSELNVNALLLGDSALYLCASSVRQGPQPQHFGDGTRLSIL.

This sequence joins TRBV5-4 and TRBJ2-5; D gene unclear. Trimming pared 4 bases from V and 0 bases from J, leaving 16 bases between. Germline V gene data show CDR1 as SGHNT and CDR2 as YYREEE (reference sequence). This CDR3 has 16 residues. The CDR3 DNA is TGTGCCAGCAGCCCTAAGGCGGTTATGTACCAAGAGACCCAGTACTTC. Translating it yields CASSPKAVMYQETQYF.

This rearrangement joins TRBV27 to TRBJ1-2; 11 positions match TRBD1. The CDR3 contains 15 residues. Germline CDR1 and CDR2: MNHEY and SMNVEV (reference sequence). After removal of 1 base from V and 5 bases from J, the junction contained 3 bases not matched to a gene. DNA of the CDR3: TGTGCCAGCAGTTTATGGGGACAGGGGGGTTATGGCTACACCTTC. Protein sequence: CASSLWGQGGYGYTF.

The V gene is TRBV27, the J gene TRBJ2-6; 9 bases align to TRBD2. The CDR3 loop spans 15 amino acids. Germline V gene lookup returns CDR1 MNHEY and CDR2 SMNVEV (reference sequence). V dropped 8 bases and J dropped 4; count of bases not matched to a gene: 6. CDR3 residues: CASSLAGFGANVLTF. The DNA of the CDR3 is TGTGCCAGCTCCCTAGCGGGGTTCGGGGCCAACGTCCTGACTTTC.

This chain links TRBV7-3 with TRBJ1-1; 8 bases map to TRBD1. V dropped 5 bases and J dropped 4; count of bases not matched to a gene: 6. The CDR3 runs to 14 residues. The germline CDR1 and CDR2 sequences are SGHTA and FQGTGA. The CDR3 bases are TGTGCCAGCAGCCGGACAGGGAGAGCCACTGAAGCTTTCTTT. This codes for CASSRTGRATEAFF.

About this clone: One end of the junction fails to match germline, which may point to a read error. The chain recombines TRBV5-6 with TRBJ2-1; the D gene is possibly TRBD2 (6 bases). The CDR3 runs 13 residues. Germline lookup yields CDR1 SGHDT and CDR2 YYEEEE. CDR3 protein: CASSLAVVSSAIF. CDR3 DNA: TGTGCCAGCAGCTTGGCCGTGGTATCTAGCGCAATCTTC.